This section outlines one T cell receptor beta chain sequence together with its context. This entry is derived from a study of T cell responses to AZD1222 COVID-19 vaccine. Germline V gene data show CDR1 as ENHRY and CDR2 as SYGVKD. V lost 4 bases to trimming and J lost 5 bases, with 14 bases between them. This CDR3 region has 15 residues. This table comes from immunoSEQ multiplex PCR, and its TCRdb copy is limited to in-frame clones, with some not included. The sample consists of 100,000 to 150,000 clones, roughly nine tenths of them appearing once. The sequencing here drew on peripheral blood, taken on day 0 of AZD1222 vaccination. This sequence was found in an adult in good health. This chain links TRBV10-3 with TRBJ1-4, with no clear D. CDR3 coding DNA: TGTGCCATCAGTGTTGAGGGCAGACTCAATGAAAAACTGTTTTTT. Translating gives CAISVEGRLNEKLFF.